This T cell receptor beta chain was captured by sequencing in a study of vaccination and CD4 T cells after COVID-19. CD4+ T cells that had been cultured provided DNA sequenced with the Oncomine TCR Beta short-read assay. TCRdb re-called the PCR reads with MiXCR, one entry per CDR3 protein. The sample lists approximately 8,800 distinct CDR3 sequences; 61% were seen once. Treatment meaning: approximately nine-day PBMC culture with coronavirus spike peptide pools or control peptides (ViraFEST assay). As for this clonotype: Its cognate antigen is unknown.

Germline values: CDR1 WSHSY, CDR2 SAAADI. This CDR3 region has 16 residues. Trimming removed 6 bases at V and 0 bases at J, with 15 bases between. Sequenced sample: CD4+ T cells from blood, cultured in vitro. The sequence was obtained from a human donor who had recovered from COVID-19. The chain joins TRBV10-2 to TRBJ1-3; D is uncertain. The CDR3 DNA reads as TGCGCCAGCAGCTTGGGATCCCCTGACTCTGGAAACACCATATATTTT. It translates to CASSLGSPDSGNTIYF.